This T cell receptor (beta chain) was captured in a study of CD8 T cells in ankylosing spondylitis listed by TCRdb under 2017. Broadly, across the study: The study set out to find disease-linked TCR variants by profiling T cell receptor beta repertoires in ankylosing spondylitis patients and healthy donors. The full study cohort comprised approximately 23 ankylosing spondylitis patients and roughly 110 healthy donors. Peripheral blood was sampled, and synovial fluid was additionally collected from ankylosing spondylitis patients. General study outcomes and caveats: Some TCR beta motif variants had previously been reported in synovial fluid and blood of reactive arthritis patients, which suggested common disease-initiation mechanisms. A CD8+ phenotype was shown by the disease-linked clones, which were found at relatively low frequencies in peripheral blood. Significant enrichment of the disease-linked clones was reported in matched synovial fluid samples from ankylosing spondylitis patients. A TCR beta motif made up of 7 to 9 highly homologous amino acid variants appeared to be characteristic of blood from ankylosing spondylitis patients.

Instrument used: Illumina HiSeq 2500. TCR beta libraries were prepared by quantitative 5'-RACE with molecular barcodes. Turning to the authors' computational methods: A new computational method, built on a probabilistic model of VDJ rearrangement, was used to identify disease-linked TCR variants. In TCRdb, the public reads were trimmed at Q25 with fastp and aligned with MiXCR, with productive beta chains retained. When rows share a CDR3 protein, they turn into one entry using the most common DNA and genes. These V and J calls originate from TCRdb's pipeline instead of the authors' own analysis. This sample comprises approximately 350,000 distinct CDR3 sequences, approximately 14% of them detected only once. About 1.1% of the sample comes from the top ten. On this clonotype: It has no known antigen specificity. No base qualities exist here, and no much larger clone lies one base off it.

In the germline V gene, CDR1 corresponds to SGHAT and CDR2 to FQNNGV. V loses 8 bases at its end and J loses 0 bases; junction bases beyond the gene matches: 7. From its cysteine to its phenylalanine, the CDR3 spans 15 amino acids. Just CDR3 DNA is preserved here, 45 bases in frame from base 1. The rearrangement combines TRBV11-2 with TRBJ2-7; 10 bases in between match TRBD1. Sequenced material: blood, either unsorted or a sorted T cell fraction (not recorded which). The TCR sequence derives from a male donor with ankylosing spondylitis or in good health (not recorded which). The nucleotide sequence reads TGTGCCAGCGGGAGGGACAGGGGATACTCCTACGAGCAGTACTTC. Its translation reads: CASGRDRGYSYEQYF.